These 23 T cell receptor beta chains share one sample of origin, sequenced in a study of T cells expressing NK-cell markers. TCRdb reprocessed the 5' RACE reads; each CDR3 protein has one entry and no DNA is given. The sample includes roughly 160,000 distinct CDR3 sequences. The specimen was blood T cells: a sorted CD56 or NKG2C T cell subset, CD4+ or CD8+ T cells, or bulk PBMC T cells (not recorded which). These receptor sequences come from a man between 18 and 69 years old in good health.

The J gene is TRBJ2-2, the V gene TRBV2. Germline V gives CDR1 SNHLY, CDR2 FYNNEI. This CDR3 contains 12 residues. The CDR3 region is CASSDFTGELFF.

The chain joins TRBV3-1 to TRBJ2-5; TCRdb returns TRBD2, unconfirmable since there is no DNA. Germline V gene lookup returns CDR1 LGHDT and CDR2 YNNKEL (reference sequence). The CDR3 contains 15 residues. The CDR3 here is CASSQVSLAEETQYF.

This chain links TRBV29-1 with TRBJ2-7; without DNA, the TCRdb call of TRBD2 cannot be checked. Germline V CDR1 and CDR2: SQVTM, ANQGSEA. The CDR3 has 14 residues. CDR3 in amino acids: CSVGLAGSSYEQYF.

This CDR3 reads CASSKGSGGEQGNKDTQYF. The gene calls are TRBV21-1 and TRBJ2-3; without DNA, the TCRdb call of TRBD1 cannot be checked. TRBV21-1 is shown as a pseudogene. This CDR3 is 19 amino acids long.

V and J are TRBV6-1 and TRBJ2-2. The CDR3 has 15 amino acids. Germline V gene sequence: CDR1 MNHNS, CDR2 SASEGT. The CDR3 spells CASSPAGPNTGELFF.

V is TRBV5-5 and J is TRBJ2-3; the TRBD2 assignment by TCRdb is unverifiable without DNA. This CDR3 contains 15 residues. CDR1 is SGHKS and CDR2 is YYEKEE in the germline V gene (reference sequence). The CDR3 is CASSASSGAGDTQYF.

The CDR3 region is CASSLNYNEQFF. The chain is built from TRBV12-3 or TRBV12-4 and TRBJ2-1. The CDR3 runs 12 residues.

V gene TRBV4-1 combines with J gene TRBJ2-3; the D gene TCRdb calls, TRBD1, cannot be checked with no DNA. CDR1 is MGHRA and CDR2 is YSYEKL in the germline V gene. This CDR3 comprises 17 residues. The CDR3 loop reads CASSQDRTGMSTDTQYF.

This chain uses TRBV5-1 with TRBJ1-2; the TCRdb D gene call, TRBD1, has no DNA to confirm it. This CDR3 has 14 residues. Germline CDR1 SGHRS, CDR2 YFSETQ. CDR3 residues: CASSLAWGSKGYTF.

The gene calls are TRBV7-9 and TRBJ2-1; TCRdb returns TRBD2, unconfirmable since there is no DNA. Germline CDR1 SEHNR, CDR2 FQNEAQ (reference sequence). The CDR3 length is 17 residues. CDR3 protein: CASTVRLAGSDADEQFF.

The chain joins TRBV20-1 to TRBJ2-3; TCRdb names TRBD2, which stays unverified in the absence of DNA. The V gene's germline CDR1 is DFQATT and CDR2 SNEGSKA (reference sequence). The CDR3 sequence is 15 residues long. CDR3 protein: CSASYQARYTDTQYF.

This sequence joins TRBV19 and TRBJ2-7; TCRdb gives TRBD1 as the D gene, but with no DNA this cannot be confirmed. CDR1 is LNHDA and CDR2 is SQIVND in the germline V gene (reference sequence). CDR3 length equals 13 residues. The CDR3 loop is CASSAGVAYEQYF.

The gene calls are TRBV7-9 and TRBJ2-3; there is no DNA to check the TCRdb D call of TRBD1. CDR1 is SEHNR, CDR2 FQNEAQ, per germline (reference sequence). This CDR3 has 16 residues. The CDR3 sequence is CASSLAHGTITDTQYF.

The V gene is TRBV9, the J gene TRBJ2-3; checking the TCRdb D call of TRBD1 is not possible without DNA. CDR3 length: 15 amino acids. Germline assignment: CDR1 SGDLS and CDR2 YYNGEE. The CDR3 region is CASSSRGTSTDTQYF.

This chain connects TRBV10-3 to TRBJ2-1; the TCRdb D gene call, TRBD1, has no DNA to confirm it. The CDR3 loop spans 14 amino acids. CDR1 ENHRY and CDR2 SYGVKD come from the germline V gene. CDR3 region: CAISEGQGTNEQFF.

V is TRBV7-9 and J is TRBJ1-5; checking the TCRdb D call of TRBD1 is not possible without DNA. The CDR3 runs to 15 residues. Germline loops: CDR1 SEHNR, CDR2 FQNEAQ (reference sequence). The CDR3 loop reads CASSPGVGGVQPQHF.

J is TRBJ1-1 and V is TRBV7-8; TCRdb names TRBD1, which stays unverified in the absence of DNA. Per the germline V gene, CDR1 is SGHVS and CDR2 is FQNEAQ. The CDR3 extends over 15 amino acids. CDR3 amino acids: CASSRGGGRYTEAFF.

CDR3 sequence: CASSLGTLNNEQFF. The V call is TRBV27, the J call TRBJ2-1; TCRdb outputs TRBD1, but without DNA this stays unchecked. Germline V gene data show CDR1 as MNHEY and CDR2 as SMNVEV (reference sequence). The CDR3 is made up of 14 amino acids.

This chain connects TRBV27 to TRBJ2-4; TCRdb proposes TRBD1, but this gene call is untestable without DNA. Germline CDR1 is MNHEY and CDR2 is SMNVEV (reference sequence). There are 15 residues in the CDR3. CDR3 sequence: CASSLSGTGKNIQYF.

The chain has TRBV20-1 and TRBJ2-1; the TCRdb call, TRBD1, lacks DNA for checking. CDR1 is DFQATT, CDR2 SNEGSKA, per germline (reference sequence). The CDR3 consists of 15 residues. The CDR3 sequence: CSASEWRYEYNEQFF.

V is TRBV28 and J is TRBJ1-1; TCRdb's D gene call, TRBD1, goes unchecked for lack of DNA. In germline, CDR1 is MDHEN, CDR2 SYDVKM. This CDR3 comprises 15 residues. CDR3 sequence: CASSLILQGGTEAFF.

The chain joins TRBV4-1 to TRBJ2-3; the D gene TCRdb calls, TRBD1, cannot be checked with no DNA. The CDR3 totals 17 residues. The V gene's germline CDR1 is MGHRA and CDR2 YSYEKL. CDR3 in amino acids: CASSQRWDPKYTDTQYF.

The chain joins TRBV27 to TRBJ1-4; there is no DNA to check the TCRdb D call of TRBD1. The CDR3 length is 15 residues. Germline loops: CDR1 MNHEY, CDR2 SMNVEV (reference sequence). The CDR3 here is CASSPQGLPNEKLFF.